The 18 T cell receptor beta chains in this list originate from one sample, sequenced in a study of CD8 T cells in Susac syndrome. RNA totalling about 0.5 to 1 ug underwent reverse transcription with random hexamers. In TCRdb, the immunoSEQ multiplex PCR reads were re-called with MiXCR into one record per CDR3 protein. This sample yields around 300,000 distinct CDR3 sequences, of which approximately 85% are seen a single time; around 0.22% belongs to the top ten. Input material: CD8+ T cells from PBMCs. These receptors were collected from a human donor with multiple sclerosis.

This clonotype was detected only a few times. V and J are TRBV7-9 and TRBJ2-7; either TRBD1 or TRBD2 may supply D (5 bases each). The V gene lost 8 bases and the J gene lost 8 bases, with 13 bases spanning the gap. This CDR3 spans 11 amino acids. Looked up from germline, CDR1 is SEHNR and CDR2 is FQNEAQ (reference sequence). DNA of the CDR3: TGTGCCAGCGGACCGCCGGGACAGCAGTACTTC. Translated, it gives CASGPPGQQYF.

In this sample, this clonotype turned up once. The genes are TRBV19 and TRBJ2-1; perhaps TRBD2 as D (6 bases). Germline CDR1 LNHDA, CDR2 SQIVND (reference sequence). Trimming took off 9 bases at V and 3 bases at J, with 12 bases between the two ends. The CDR3 has 13 amino acids. The CDR3 here is CASRRRGYNEQFF. The CDR3 bases are TGTGCCAGCCGGAGGCGGGGCTACAATGAGCAGTTCTTC.

The CDR3 region has the DNA TGTGCCAGCAGCTATACAGGGTACAATCAGCCCCAGCATTTT. Residues: CASSYTGYNQPQHF. The J gene is TRBJ1-5, the V gene TRBV12-3 or TRBV12-4; D might be TRBD1 (6 bases). Trimming took 6 bases from V and 3 from J, leaving 12 bases between them. The CDR3 has 14 amino acids.

This clonotype was observed a few times. V gene TRBV6-5 combines with J gene TRBJ2-1; 7 positions agree with TRBD2. V was clipped by 8 bases and J by 10 bases; unmatched bases: 2. The germline V gene encodes CDR1 MNHEY and CDR2 SVGAGI. The CDR3 spans 10 residues. CDR3 sequence (DNA): TGTGCCAGCGCGGGACTAGAGCAGTTCTTC. Its protein product is CASAGLEQFF.

The chain couples TRBV5-6 to TRBJ1-2; TRBD1 might be the D (6 bases). Germline V lookup: CDR1 SGHDT, CDR2 YYEEEE. The CDR3 totals 14 residues. Trimming left V 4 bases short and J 2 bases short, with 12 bases between. The chain's CDR3 is CASSRRGVNYGYTF. The CDR3, as DNA: TGTGCCAGCAGCCGCAGGGGAGTGAACTATGGCTACACCTTC.

The chain is built from TRBV7-8 and TRBJ1-1; D is perhaps TRBD1 (5 bases). V lost 3 bases and J lost 0, with 11 bases in between. Germline-derived CDR1 and CDR2 are SGHVS and FQNEAQ. The CDR3 has 15 amino acids. CDR3 nucleotide sequence: TGTGCCAGCAGCTTCGGACATCCCCTGAACACTGAAGCTTTCTTT. Protein sequence: CASSFGHPLNTEAFF.

This clonotype was seen a few times. The genes are TRBV11-2 and TRBJ2-7; D is undetermined. Looked up from germline, CDR1 is SGHAT and CDR2 is FQNNGV. The CDR3 runs to 14 residues. Between the trimmed V and J ends, which lost 2 bases and 2 bases, there was a span of 10 bases. Here the CDR3 reads CASSLSLDPYEQYF. CDR3 nucleotides: TGTGCCAGCAGCTTAAGTCTAGACCCCTACGAGCAGTACTTC.

The gene calls are TRBV11-2 and TRBJ2-3, with unresolved D. CDR3 length equals 15 residues. The V end was cut by 2 bases, the J end by 2 bases, with 11 bases between. Germline CDR1 and CDR2: SGHAT and FQNNGV. The CDR3 coding sequence is TGTGCCAGCAGCTTAACGGGCGGAGACACAGATACGCAGTATTTT. Its translation: CASSLTGGDTDTQYF.

The gene calls are TRBV7-9 and TRBJ2-1; D unclear. The CDR3 totals 12 residues. Deletions cut 5 bases from V and 9 bases from J, with 11 bases between. Germline CDR1 is SEHNR and CDR2 is FQNEAQ (reference sequence). CDR3 residues: CASSPGAVEQFF. The CDR3 DNA sequence: TGTGCCAGCAGCCCCGGCGCGGTTGAGCAGTTCTTC.

The chain employs TRBV28 and TRBJ1-5; 10 positions agree with TRBD1. CDR3 size: 16 residues. With 7 bases clipped from V and 5 bases from J, the junction kept 11 bases outside the gene matches. Germline V gives CDR1 MDHEN, CDR2 SYDVKM. CDR3 sequence (DNA): TGTGCCAGCAACCCATTGACAGGGGGCACAGATCAGCCCCAGCATTTT. Translating it yields CASNPLTGGTDQPQHF.

A few counts support this clonotype. The chain couples TRBV28 to TRBJ1-1, with 7 nucleotides matching TRBD1. CDR1 is MDHEN and CDR2 is SYDVKM in the germline V gene. V gave up 8 bases and J gave up 3 bases; unmatched junction bases: 9. The CDR3 sequence is 14 residues long. CDR3 protein: CASLPAGGHTEAFF. CDR3 in DNA: TGTGCCAGCCTGCCGGCAGGGGGGCACACTGAAGCTTTCTTT.

This chain uses TRBV27 with TRBJ1-2, with no clear D. V lost 7 bases, J lost 5 bases, and 17 bases lay in between. This CDR3 region has 14 residues. CDR1 and CDR2 (germline): MNHEY, SMNVEV (reference sequence). DNA of the CDR3: TGTGCCAGCAAGCCGGCCGGCACCTTTTATGGCTACACCTTC. Its translation: CASKPAGTFYGYTF.

The rearrangement links TRBV13 to TRBJ1-1, with TRBD1 as a possible D gene (5 bases). Between the trimmed V and J ends, which lost 5 bases and 5 bases, there was a span of 15 bases. Germline V gene sequence: CDR1 PRHDT, CDR2 FYEKMQ (reference sequence). CDR3 size: 14 residues. CDR3 sequence reads: CASSQGREETEAFF. The CDR3 bases are TGTGCCAGCAGCCAGGGCAGGGAGGAGACTGAAGCTTTCTTT.

This rearrangement joins TRBV4-3 to TRBJ2-6; TRBD1 aligns across 10 bases. This CDR3 is built from 18 residues. Germline CDR1 LGHNA, CDR2 YSLEER. V was clipped by 0 bases and J by 0 bases; unmatched bases: 2. This CDR3 reads CASSQETGGASGANVLTF. The CDR3 DNA sequence: TGCGCCAGCAGCCAAGAGACAGGGGGCGCCTCTGGGGCCAACGTCCTGACTTTC.

The CDR3 nucleotides are TGTGCCAGCAGCTTATTACGGGACAACTCCTACGAGCAGTACTTC. Amino acid sequence: CASSLLRDNSYEQYF. The chain carries TRBV7-2 and TRBJ2-7, with a weak D call TRBD1 (6 bases). The V gene lost 2 bases and the J gene lost 0 bases, with 11 bases spanning the gap. CDR3 length: 15 amino acids. The germline CDR1 and CDR2 sequences are SGHTA and FQGNSA. The full variable domain, in which reference TRBV7-2 and TRBJ2-7 provide the parts outside the CDR3, is GAGVSQSPSNKVTEKGKDVELRCDPISGHTALYWYRQSLGQGLEFLIYFQGNSAPDKSGLPSDRFSAERTGGSVSTLTIQRTQQEDSAVYLCASSLLRDNSYEQYFGPGTRLTVT.

The rearrangement links TRBV12-3 or TRBV12-4 to TRBJ1-1; 8 bases match TRBD1. This CDR3 contains 16 residues. V gave up 5 bases and J gave up 4 bases; unmatched junction bases: 12. The CDR3 loop is CASSTWTGWGSTEAFF. The CDR3 nucleotides are TGTGCCAGCAGTACCTGGACAGGGTGGGGATCCACTGAAGCTTTCTTT.

The chain links TRBV7-9 to TRBJ2-3, with D possibly called TRBD1 or TRBD2 (5 bases each). CDR1 is SEHNR, CDR2 FQNEAQ, per germline (reference sequence). V was cut by 6 bases and J by 2 bases, with 12 bases left in between. The CDR3 is 14 residues long. The CDR3 loop is CASRADILTDTQYF. The CDR3 nucleotides are TGTGCCAGCAGAGCGGACATACTCACAGATACGCAGTATTTT.

The chain is built from TRBV19 and TRBJ1-5; D is possibly TRBD1 (5 bases). Germline V gene lookup returns CDR1 LNHDA and CDR2 SQIVND (reference sequence). The CDR3 contains 12 residues. The V end lost 4 bases, the J end lost 6 bases, and 7 bases lay between the germline ends. CDR3 residues: CASSTGSQPQHF. Written as DNA, the CDR3 is TGTGCCAGTAGTACAGGGAGTCAGCCCCAGCATTTT.